The clone carrying this T cell receptor (beta chain) has just one count. Its target is unknown. The data originate from a study of shared clonotypes between healthy human individuals. Replicate PCRs for sorted subsets used approximately 190 ng DNA; this equaled tens of thousands of T cell genomes. Some clones are missing from TCRdb's copy, which holds only in-frame ones; the method was immunoSEQ multiplex PCR. The table includes some 1,100,000 clones, 75% to 85% detected once. General study results and limits: Generation of non-shared clonotypes was less probable than generation of clonotypes shared by all four donors.

Germline V lookup: CDR1 MDHEN, CDR2 SYDVKM. The CDR3 has 15 residues. Trimming left V 5 bases short and J 3 bases short, with 16 bases between. This sequence was found in a man aged 18-30 years in good health. Some clones in this sample may be carry-over from other donors' samples. The chain has TRBV28 and TRBJ1-2; D gene uncertain. Source material: memory CD4+ T cells from PBMCs. Subset reported: CD45RA-negative fraction. The CDR3 sequence: CASSGLRDLDYGYTF. CDR3 DNA sequence: TGTGCCAGCAGTGGTTTAAGGGATTTGGACTATGGCTACACCTTC.